These 20 T cell receptor beta chains originate from one sample sequenced in a study of glioma-infiltrating T cells. Using RNA template, CDR3s of TCR alpha and beta were amplified with iRepertoire arm-PCR. Via MiXCR, TCRdb re-called the multiplex PCR reads, giving one row per CDR3 protein. This table holds around 390,000 distinct CDR3 sequences, more than 35% found once. Specimen: glioma tissue, nonneoplastic brain tissue, or PBMCs (not recorded which). These receptor sequences come from a human donor with low-grade glioma or glioblastoma, undergoing nonglioma brain surgery, or in good health (not recorded which).

This chain's CDR3 is CASSSTTQGRGFTQYF. The CDR3 DNA reads TGTGCCAGCAGCTCCACCACACAGGGGAGAGGGTTTACGCAGTATTTT. V gene TRBV7-8 combines with J gene TRBJ2-3, with 7 bases aligning to TRBD1. Trimming cost V 4 bases and J 8 bases; bases outside gene matches: 15. Germline V gene lookup returns CDR1 SGHVS and CDR2 FQNEAQ. The CDR3 extends over 16 amino acids.

On this clonotype: A clone one base away is much larger, so this may be a read error. V and J are TRBV28 and TRBJ1-3; 10 nucleotides align to TRBD1. The length of the CDR3 is 11 residues. Losses at the gene ends were 11 bases for V and 9 bases for J; bases not matched to a gene: 4. Germline CDR1 and CDR2: MDHEN and SYDVKM. The CDR3 is CAVRTGGTIYF. For the CDR3, the DNA is TGTGCCGTCCGGACAGGGGGCACCATATATTTT.

This clonotype occurred many times. The CDR3 nucleotides are TGTGCCACCAGTCAGGACTCCTACGAGCAGTACTTC. Its translation is CATSQDSYEQYF. The chain links TRBV15 to TRBJ2-7, with unresolved D. The CDR3 contains 12 residues. CDR1 is LNHNV, CDR2 YYDKDF, per germline (reference sequence). Between the trimmed V and J ends, which lost 6 bases and 0 bases, there was a span of 6 bases.

This clonotype was detected a few times. This chain joins TRBV2 and TRBJ2-1; 12 nucleotides agree with TRBD2. The CDR3 is made up of 16 amino acids. Germline CDR1 SNHLY, CDR2 FYNNEI. V shed 6 bases and J 8 bases; nucleotides not matched to a gene: 11. CDR3 amino acids: CASSDGTSGLADEQFF. The CDR3, as DNA: TGTGCCAGCAGCGACGGGACTAGCGGGTTGGCCGATGAGCAGTTCTTC.

This sequence joins TRBV20-1 and TRBJ2-7; 14 positions match TRBD2. The germline V gene has CDR1 DFQATT and CDR2 SNEGSKA (reference sequence). The CDR3 is 13 amino acids. The DNA for the CDR3 is TGCATTTCTAGACTAGCGGGAGGGTACGAGCAGTACTTC. It is translated as CISRLAGGYEQYF.

Concerning this clonotype itself: Being one base from a much bigger clone, this may be a read error. The chain is built from TRBV6-5 and TRBJ2-7; TRBD1 matches at 8 bases. The germline V gene encodes CDR1 MNHEY and CDR2 SVGAGI. This CDR3 has 16 residues. CDR3 in amino acids: CASSYFGTGRAYEHYF. The CDR3 DNA is TGTGCCAGCAGTTACTTTGGGACAGGACGCGCCTACGAGCACTACTTC.

This clonotype has only a few counts. The CDR3 spells CASVQGSHTEAFF. DNA of the CDR3: TGTGCCAGCGTCCAGGGTTCGCACACTGAAGCTTTCTTT. This chain uses TRBV28 with TRBJ1-1; weak D call: TRBD1 (5 bases). Trimming pared 8 bases from V and 3 bases from J, leaving 13 bases between. This CDR3 has 13 amino acids. The germline V gene encodes CDR1 MDHEN and CDR2 SYDVKM.

The chain combines TRBV10-1 with TRBJ2-7, with a weak D call TRBD2 (7 bases). From germline, CDR1 is WNHNN and CDR2 SYGVQD (reference sequence). Between the trimmed V and J ends, which lost 8 bases and 3 bases, there was a span of 14 bases. This CDR3 comprises 13 residues. CDR3 DNA: TGCGCCAGCGGGGGGGCAGATCGCTACGAGCAGTACTTC. It translates to CASGGADRYEQYF.

Only a few counts were recorded for this clonotype. The chain carries TRBV15 and TRBJ2-7; D remains ambiguous. The CDR3 runs 13 residues. The ends were cut back, 8 bases at V and 3 bases at J, with 14 bases in the middle. Per germline, CDR1 LNHNV and CDR2 YYDKDF (reference sequence). CDR3 amino acids: CATGSAGYYEQYF. DNA for the CDR3: TGTGCCACCGGTAGTGCAGGCTACTACGAGCAGTACTTC.

This rearrangement joins TRBV7-3 to TRBJ2-3, with a tentative D call TRBD1 (5 bases). With 5 bases removed from V and 0 bases from J, the gap between germline ends came to 12 bases. Germline assignment: CDR1 SGHTA and CDR2 FQGTGA. The CDR3 runs 15 residues. This CDR3 is CASSPSRVSTDTQYF. The CDR3 DNA is TGTGCCAGCAGCCCAAGCAGGGTTAGCACAGATACGCAGTATTTT.

In this sample, this clonotype turned up many times. The chain is built from TRBV28 and TRBJ1-4; 9 bases map to TRBD1. The germline CDR1 and CDR2 sequences are MDHEN and SYDVKM. The CDR3 is made up of 18 amino acids. Trimming at V came to 6 bases and at J to 10 bases, leaving 21 bases not matched to a gene. The DNA of the CDR3 is TGTGCCAGCAGCTCTCTCGACACAGGGGGCGCGTCCAGGGGAAAACTGTTTTTT. Translating it yields CASSSLDTGGASRGKLFF.

Regarding this clonotype: This may be a read error, as it is one base from a much larger clone. V usage is TRBV6-1 and J usage is TRBJ2-2; TRBD1 agrees at 9 bases. Germline V gene lookup returns CDR1 MNHNS and CDR2 SASEGT. Germline trimming cut 9 bases from V and 5 bases from J; bases unmatched to any gene: 4. The CDR3 totals 13 residues. The CDR3 is CARGQGWTGELFF. CDR3 in DNA: TGTGCCAGAGGACAGGGGTGGACCGGGGAGCTGTTTTTT.

This sequence joins TRBV20-1 and TRBJ2-7; 12 nucleotides match TRBD2. V gave up 5 bases and J gave up 7 bases; unmatched junction bases: 15. In germline, CDR1 is DFQATT, CDR2 SNEGSKA (reference sequence). This CDR3 comprises 16 residues. The CDR3 region has the DNA TGCAGTGCTCGACGACTAGCGGGAGCTAATAGCAATGAGCAGTACTTC. It codes for CSARRLAGANSNEQYF.

Many counts were recorded for this clonotype. The rearrangement links TRBV28 to TRBJ2-3, with 8 bases fitting TRBD1. The CDR3 runs to 15 residues. V was clipped by 5 bases and J by 5 bases; unmatched bases: 9. Germline CDR1 reads MDHEN; CDR2 reads SYDVKM. The CDR3 region is CASSIKDRVGDTQYF. DNA of the CDR3: TGTGCCAGCAGTATTAAGGACAGGGTGGGAGATACGCAGTATTTT.

About this clonotype: A much more abundant neighbour one base away suggests this may be a read error. V usage is TRBV28 and J usage is TRBJ1-1; the D is unclear. Trimming pared 8 bases from V and 0 bases from J, leaving 7 bases between. CDR3 length: 12 amino acids. Per germline, CDR1 MDHEN and CDR2 SYDVKM. CDR3 sequence: CASPEVNTEAFF. The DNA for the CDR3 is TGTGCCAGCCCCGAAGTGAACACTGAAGCTTTCTTT.

On this clonotype itself: A much larger clone lies a single base off, so this may be a read error. V gene TRBV27 combines with J gene TRBJ1-5, with TRBD1 as a possible D gene (5 bases). The CDR3 covers 14 residues. CDR1 MNHEY and CDR2 SMNVEV come from the germline V gene (reference sequence). CDR3 residues: CASSFSGTGQPQNF. CDR3 in DNA: TGTGCCAGCAGTTTTTCTGGGACGGGCCAGCCCCAGAATTTT.

Details on this clonotype: A much larger clonotype is one base distant, so this may be a read error. The chain employs TRBV20-1 and TRBJ2-1; 12 positions agree with TRBD2. In germline, CDR1 is DFQATT, CDR2 SNEGSKA (reference sequence). There are 14 residues in the CDR3. CDR3 loop: CCASTSGSWNEQFF. The CDR3 DNA reads TGCTGTGCTTCGACTAGCGGGAGTTGGAATGAGCAGTTCTTC.

This clonotype came up many times. The V and J genes are TRBV6-2 or TRBV6-3 and TRBJ1-2; no reliable D call. Per the germline V gene, CDR1 is MNHEY and CDR2 is SVGEGT. Trimming stripped 2 bases from V and 3 bases from J, with 25 bases between. CDR3 length equals 19 residues. This CDR3 is CASSYLLLEGSYPYYGYTF. CDR3 bases: TGTGCCAGCAGTTACCTATTACTTGAGGGATCCTATCCCTACTATGGCTACACCTTC.

A note on this clonotype: This may come from a read error, since a much larger clone is one base off. V and J are TRBV28 and TRBJ2-7; 7 bases map to TRBD1. CDR3 length: 14 residues. Germline-derived CDR1 and CDR2 are MDHEN and SYDVKM. The CDR3 region is CASSVPGTDYKQYF. CDR3 coding DNA: TGTGCCAGCAGCGTTCCCGGGACAGACTACAAGCAGTACTTC. Using reference TRBV28 and TRBJ2-7 for the parts outside the CDR3, the full variable domain is DVKVTQSSRYLVKRTGEKVFLECVQDMDHENMFWYRQDPGLGLRLIYFSYDVKMKEKGDIPEGYSVSREKKERFSLILESASTNQTSMYLCASSVPGTDYKQYFGPGTRLTVT.

To note about this clonotype: The conserved closing phenylalanine or tryptophan is absent in this CDR3, likely reflecting a read error. The CDR3 DNA follows: TGTGCCAGCAGTTTCTACACTGAAGCTTTCTCT. It codes for CASSFYTEAFS. V is TRBV12-3 or TRBV12-4 and J is TRBJ1-1; D not certain. This CDR3 spans 11 amino acids. V lost 3 bases and J lost 3, with 2 bases in between.